The clone carrying this T cell receptor beta chain was observed at least ten times. The germline V gene encodes CDR1 SNHLY and CDR2 FYNNEI. This CDR3 region has 14 residues. V lost 3 bases and J 7 bases, leaving 10 bases between the germline ends. This sample was included in a study of blood T cell repertoires in COVID-19. Study-wide background: COVID-19 samples collected from the United States, Italy and Spain covered acute and convalescent phases. T cells, B-cell-depleted T cells, or PBMCs provided the cDNA or gDNA that served as material.

Per the authors' pipeline: Amplification of reference gene primers provided the estimated nucleated cell counts. Only in-frame clones appear in the TCRdb table, and some are missing; sequencing was by immunoSEQ multiplex PCR. That table is the source of V, J and clone size, and D and trimming were worked out from the DNA. Among 90,000 to 120,000 clones listed, around 89% were seen once. What was sequenced was peripheral blood. The receptor was isolated from a man in his forties with active or convalescent COVID-19. The V and J genes are TRBV2 and TRBJ1-6; a possible D gene is TRBD1 (5 bases). The CDR3 loop reads CASSDQGVNSPLHF. DNA for the CDR3: TGTGCCAGCAGTGACCAGGGTGTCAATTCACCCCTCCACTTT. The full variable domain, rest sourced from reference TRBV2 and TRBJ1-6, is EPEVTQTPSHQVTQMGQEVILRCVPISNHLYFYWYRQILGQKVEFLVSFYNNEISEKSEIFDDQFSVERPDGSNFTLKIRSTKLEDSAMYFCASSDQGVNSPLHFGNGTRLTVT.